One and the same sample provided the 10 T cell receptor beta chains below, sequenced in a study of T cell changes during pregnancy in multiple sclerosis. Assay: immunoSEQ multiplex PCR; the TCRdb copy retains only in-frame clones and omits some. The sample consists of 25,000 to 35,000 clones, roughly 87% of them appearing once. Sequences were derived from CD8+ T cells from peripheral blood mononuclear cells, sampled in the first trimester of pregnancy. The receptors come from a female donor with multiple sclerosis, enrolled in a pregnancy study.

CDR3 region: CASSQDATSGAYNEQFF. Here the CDR3 DNA reads TGCGCCAGCAGCCAAGACGCTACTAGCGGGGCCTACAATGAGCAGTTCTTC. The chain combines TRBV4-1 with TRBJ2-1; TRBD2 agrees at 10 bases. There are 17 residues in the CDR3. The J segment lost 2 bases and the V segment lost 0 bases, leaving 4 bases of the junction unmatched. CDR1 and CDR2 (germline): MGHRA, YSYEKL.

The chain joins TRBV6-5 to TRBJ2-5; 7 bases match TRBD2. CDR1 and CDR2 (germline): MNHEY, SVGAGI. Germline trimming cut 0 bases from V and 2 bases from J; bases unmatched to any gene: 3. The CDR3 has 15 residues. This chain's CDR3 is CASSYSSGEQETQYF. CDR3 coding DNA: TGTGCCAGCAGTTACTCGAGCGGGGAACAAGAGACCCAGTACTTC.

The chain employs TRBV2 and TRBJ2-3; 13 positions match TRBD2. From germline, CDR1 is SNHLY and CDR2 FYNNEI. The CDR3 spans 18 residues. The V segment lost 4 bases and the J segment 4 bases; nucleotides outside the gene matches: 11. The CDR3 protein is CASSVGTSGIGYPDTQYF. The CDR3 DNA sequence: TGTGCCAGCAGTGTCGGGACTAGCGGGATAGGGTATCCAGATACGCAGTATTTT.

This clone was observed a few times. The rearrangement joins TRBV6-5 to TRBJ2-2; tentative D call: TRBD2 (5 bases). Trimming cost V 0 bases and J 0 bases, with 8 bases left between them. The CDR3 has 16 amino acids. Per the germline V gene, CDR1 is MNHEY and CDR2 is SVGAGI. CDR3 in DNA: TGTGCCAGCAGTTACTCGATGGGAGCGAACACCGGGGAGCTGTTTTTT. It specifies CASSYSMGANTGELFF.

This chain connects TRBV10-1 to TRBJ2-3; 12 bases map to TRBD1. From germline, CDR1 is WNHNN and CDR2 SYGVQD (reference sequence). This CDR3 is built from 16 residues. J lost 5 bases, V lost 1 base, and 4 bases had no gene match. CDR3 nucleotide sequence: TGCGCCAGCAGTGAGTTGGGACAGGGGGCCTTAGATACGCAGTATTTT. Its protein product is CASSELGQGALDTQYF.

The CDR3: CASSFGAGGLYNEQFF. The CDR3 DNA reads TGTGCCAGCAGCTTTGGAGCGGGAGGGCTCTACAATGAGCAGTTCTTC. The rearrangement links TRBV13 to TRBJ2-1, with 10 bases fitting TRBD2. The CDR3 runs to 16 residues. The germline CDR1 and CDR2 sequences are PRHDT and FYEKMQ (reference sequence). Unmatched junction bases numbered 5, after V lost 3 bases and J lost 3 bases.

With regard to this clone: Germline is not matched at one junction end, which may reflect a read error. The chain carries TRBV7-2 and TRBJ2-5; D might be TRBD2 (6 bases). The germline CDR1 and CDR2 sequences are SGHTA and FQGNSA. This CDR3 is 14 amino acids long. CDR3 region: CASSLAGAGETQYF. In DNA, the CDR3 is TGTGCCAGCAGCCTAGCTGGGGCGGGGGAGACCCAGTACTTC.

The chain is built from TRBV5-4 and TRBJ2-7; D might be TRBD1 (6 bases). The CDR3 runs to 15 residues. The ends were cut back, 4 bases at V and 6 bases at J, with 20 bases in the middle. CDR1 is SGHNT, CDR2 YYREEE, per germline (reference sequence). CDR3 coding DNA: TGTGCCAGCAGCGAACAGGGTACTCTTCCTTTCGAGCAGTACTTC. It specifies CASSEQGTLPFEQYF. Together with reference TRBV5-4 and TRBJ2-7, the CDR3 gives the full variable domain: ETGVTQSPTHLIKTRGQQVTLRCSSQSGHNTVSWYQQALGQGPQFIFQYYREEENGRGNFPPRFSGLQFPNYSSELNVNALELDDSALYLCASSEQGTLPFEQYFGPGTRLTVT.

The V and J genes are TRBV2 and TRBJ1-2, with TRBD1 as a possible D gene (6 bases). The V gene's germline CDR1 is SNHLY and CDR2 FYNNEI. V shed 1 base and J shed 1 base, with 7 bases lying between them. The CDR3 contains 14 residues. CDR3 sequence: CASSEGGLNYGYTF. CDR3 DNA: TGTGCCAGCAGTGAAGGGGGGCTTAACTATGGCTACACCTTC.

CDR3 sequence: CATSRVTLGLTSTGELFF. The CDR3 DNA sequence: TGTGCCACCAGCAGAGTAACGTTGGGACTGACGTCAACCGGGGAGCTGTTTTTT. The chain couples TRBV15 to TRBJ2-2, with D perhaps matching TRBD2 (6 bases). There are 18 residues in the CDR3. The V and J ends lost 1 base and 5 bases respectively, with 20 bases between them. Germline assignment: CDR1 LNHNV and CDR2 YYDKDF (reference sequence).